This T cell receptor (beta chain) was sequenced during a study of vaccination effects on CD4 cells after COVID-19. Study outcomes and limitations: Sampling in the study covered few convalescent patients and included no early post-infection timepoints.

This clone was observed once. The antigen remains unidentified. The assay was immunoSEQ multiplex PCR, and TCRdb's table has in-frame clones only and misses some. The data contain about 70,000 clones, around 70% of them singletons. The J segment lost 4 bases and the V segment lost 7 bases, leaving 5 bases of the junction unmatched. This CDR3 contains 14 residues. Looked up from germline, CDR1 is KGHDR and CDR2 is SFDVKD. ViraFEST used viral peptide pools to expand antigen-specific CD4+ T cells before sequencing. Once cultured for approximately ten days, the cells underwent separation to obtain CD4+ T cells. PCR confirmed that the person was infected with SARS-CoV-2 between March and December 2020.

This receptor was taken from a human donor who had a prior SARS-CoV-2 infection. This sequence joins TRBV24-1 and TRBJ2-3, with TRBD2 matching 9 bases. The starting material was CD4+ T cells from PBMCs cultured with HIV peptides, obtained before COVID-19 vaccination. Subset here: HIV-1 Nef peptide pool negative control/reference culture. The CDR3 region is CATRASGDADTQYF. DNA for the CDR3: TGTGCCACCAGAGCTAGCGGGGACGCAGATACGCAGTATTTT.